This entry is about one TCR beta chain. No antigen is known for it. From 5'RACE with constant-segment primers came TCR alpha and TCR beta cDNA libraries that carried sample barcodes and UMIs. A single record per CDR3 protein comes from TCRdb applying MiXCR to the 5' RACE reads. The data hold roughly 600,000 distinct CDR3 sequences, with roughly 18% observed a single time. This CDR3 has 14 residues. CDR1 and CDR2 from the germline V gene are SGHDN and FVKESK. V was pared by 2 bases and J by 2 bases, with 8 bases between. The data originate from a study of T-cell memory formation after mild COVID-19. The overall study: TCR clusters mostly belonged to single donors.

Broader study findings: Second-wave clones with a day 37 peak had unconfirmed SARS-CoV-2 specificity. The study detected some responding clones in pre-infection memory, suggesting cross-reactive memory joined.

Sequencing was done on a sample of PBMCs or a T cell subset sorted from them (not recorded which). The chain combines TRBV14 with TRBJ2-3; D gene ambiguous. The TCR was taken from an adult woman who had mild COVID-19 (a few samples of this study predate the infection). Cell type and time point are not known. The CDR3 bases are TGTGCCAGCAGCCAAACCCCATCCACAGATACGCAGTATTTT. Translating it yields CASSQTPSTDTQYF.